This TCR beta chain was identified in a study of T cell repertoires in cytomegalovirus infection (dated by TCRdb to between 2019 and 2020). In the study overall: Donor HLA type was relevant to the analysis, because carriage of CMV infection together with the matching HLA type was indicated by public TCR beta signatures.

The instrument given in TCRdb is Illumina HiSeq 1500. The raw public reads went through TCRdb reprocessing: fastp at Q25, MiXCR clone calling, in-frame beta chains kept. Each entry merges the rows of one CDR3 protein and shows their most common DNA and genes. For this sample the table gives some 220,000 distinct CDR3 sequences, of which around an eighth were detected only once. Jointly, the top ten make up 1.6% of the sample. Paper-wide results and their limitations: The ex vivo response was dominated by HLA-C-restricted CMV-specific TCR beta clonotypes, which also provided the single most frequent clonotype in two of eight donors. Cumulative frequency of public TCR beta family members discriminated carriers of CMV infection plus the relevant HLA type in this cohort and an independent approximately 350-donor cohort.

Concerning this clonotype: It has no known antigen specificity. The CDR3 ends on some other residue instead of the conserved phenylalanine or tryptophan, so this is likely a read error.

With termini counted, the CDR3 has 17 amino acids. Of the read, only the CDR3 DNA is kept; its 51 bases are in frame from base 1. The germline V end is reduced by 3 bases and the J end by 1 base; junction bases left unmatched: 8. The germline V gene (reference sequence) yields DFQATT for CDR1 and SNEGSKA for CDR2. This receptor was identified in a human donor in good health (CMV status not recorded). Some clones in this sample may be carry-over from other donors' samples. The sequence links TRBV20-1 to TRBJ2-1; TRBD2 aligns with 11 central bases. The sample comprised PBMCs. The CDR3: CSARGIAGGLSYNEQFL. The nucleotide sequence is TGCAGTGCTAGGGGAATAGCGGGAGGGCTATCCTACAATGAGCAGTTCTTA.